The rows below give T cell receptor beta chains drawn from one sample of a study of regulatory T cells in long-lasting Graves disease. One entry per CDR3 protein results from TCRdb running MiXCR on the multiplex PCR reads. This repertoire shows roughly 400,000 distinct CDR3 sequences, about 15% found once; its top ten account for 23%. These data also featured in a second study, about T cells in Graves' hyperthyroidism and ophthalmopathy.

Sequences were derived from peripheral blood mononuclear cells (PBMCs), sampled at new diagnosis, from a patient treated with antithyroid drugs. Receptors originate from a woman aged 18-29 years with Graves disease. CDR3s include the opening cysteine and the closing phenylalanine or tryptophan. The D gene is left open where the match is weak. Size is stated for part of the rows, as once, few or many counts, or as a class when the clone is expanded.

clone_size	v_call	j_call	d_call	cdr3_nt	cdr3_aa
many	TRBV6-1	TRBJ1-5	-	TGTGCCAGCAGTGACAAGGCCTCGAATCAGCCCCAGCATTTT	CASSDKASNQPQHF
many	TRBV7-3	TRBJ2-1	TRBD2	TGTGCCAGCAGCTTAAGGGGACTAGAAAACAATGAGCAGTTCTTC	CASSLRGLENNEQFF
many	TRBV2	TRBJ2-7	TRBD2	TGTGCCAGCAGGGGACTAGTCTCCTACGAGCAGTACTTC	CASRGLVSYEQYF
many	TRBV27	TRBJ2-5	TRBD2	TGTGCCAGCAGTTTAGAGGGGAGGGCAGAGACCCAGTACTTC	CASSLEGRAETQYF
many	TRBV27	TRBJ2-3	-	TGTGCCAGCAGGATACAGGGATACACAGATACGCAGTATTTT	CASRIQGYTDTQYF
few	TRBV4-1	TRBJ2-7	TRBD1	TGCGCCAGCAGCCAGGGGGACAGGTCGATCGCCTACGAGCAGTACTTC	CASSQGDRSIAYEQYF
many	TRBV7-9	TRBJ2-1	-	TGTGCCAGCAGCACCCACAGGGAGGGCAATGAGCAGTTCTTC	CASSTHREGNEQFF
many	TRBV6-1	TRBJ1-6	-	TGTGCCAGCAGTACCTCGACAGCCAGTAATTCACCCCTCCACTTT	CASSTSTASNSPLHF
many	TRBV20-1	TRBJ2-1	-	TGCAGTGCTAGTGGGCAGGGCAATGAGCAGTTCTTC	CSASGQGNEQFF
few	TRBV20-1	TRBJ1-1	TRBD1	TGCAGTGCTGGACGTCAGGGGGGCACTGAAGCTTTCTTT	CSAGRQGGTEAFF
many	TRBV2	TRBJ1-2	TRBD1	TGTGCCAGCGCTCCGGGACAGGGTAACTATGGCTACACCTTC	CASAPGQGNYGYTF
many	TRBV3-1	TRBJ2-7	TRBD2	TGTGCCAGCAGCCAAGACCGGGACAGGCCGACTAGCGGGACCCCCTACGAGCAGTACTTC	CASSQDRDRPTSGTPYEQYF
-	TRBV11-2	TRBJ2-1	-	TGTGCCTGGAACCAGGAAACCTACAATGAGCAGTTCTTC	CAWNQETYNEQFF
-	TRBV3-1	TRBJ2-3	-	TGTGCCAGCAGCCAAGGACTGGCAGTTCAGTATTTT	CASSQGLAVQYF
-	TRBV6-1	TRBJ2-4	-	TGTGCCAGCAGATGGACAGGAGGGCTAGCCAAAAACATTCAGTACTTC	CASRWTGGLAKNIQYF
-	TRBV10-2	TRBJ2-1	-	TGCGCCAGCAAGGTGACCCTCGGGCGGACCTACAATGAGCAGTTCTTC	CASKVTLGRTYNEQFF
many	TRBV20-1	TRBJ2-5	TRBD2	TGCAGTGCTAGAGGTACTAGCGGGAAAAACCAAGAGACCCAGTACTTC	CSARGTSGKNQETQYF
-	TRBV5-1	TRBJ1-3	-	TGCGCCAGCAGCTCGCCCGGAGGCTCTGGAAACACCATATATTTT	CASSSPGGSGNTIYF
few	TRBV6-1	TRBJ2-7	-	TGTGCCACCGATCTCCCTCCGGGCTACGAGCAGTACTTC	CATDLPPGYEQYF
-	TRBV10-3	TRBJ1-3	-	TGTGCCATCGGTCCAGCTGGAAACACCATATATTTT	CAIGPAGNTIYF
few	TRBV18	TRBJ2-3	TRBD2	TGTGCCAGCTCACCCTTAACTAGCGGGAGTTTGTCGGATACGCAGTATTTT	CASSPLTSGSLSDTQYF
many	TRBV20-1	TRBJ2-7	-	TGCAGTGCTAGATCTCCTCTCTACGAGCAGTACTTC	CSARSPLYEQYF
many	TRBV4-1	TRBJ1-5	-	TGCGCCAGCAGCCACCCCGGGACAAATCAGCCCCAGCATTTT	CASSHPGTNQPQHF
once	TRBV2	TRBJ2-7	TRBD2	TGTGCCAGCAGAGACCCGGGACTAGCGGGAGTAGGTCGCGAGCAGTACTTC	CASRDPGLAGVGREQYF
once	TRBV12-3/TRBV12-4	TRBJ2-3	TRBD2	TGTGCCAGCAGTTCCGGGACTAGCGGGATGAGCACAGATACGCAGTATTTT	CASSSGTSGMSTDTQYF
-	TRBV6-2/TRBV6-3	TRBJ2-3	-	TGTGCCAGCAGTTACGAGGGGGGAAATACGCAGTATTTT	CASSYEGGNTQYF
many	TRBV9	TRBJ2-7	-	TGTGCCAGCAGCGTAGGGACTACCTACGAGCAGTACTTC	CASSVGTTYEQYF
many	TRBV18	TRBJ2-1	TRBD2	TGTGCCAGCTCACCAGGGACTAGCGGGAGGAGCTCCTACAATGAGCAGTTCTTC	CASSPGTSGRSSYNEQFF
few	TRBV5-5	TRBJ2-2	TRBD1	TGTGCCAGCAGCTTAAGACAGGGGGCGGCCACCGGGGAGCTGTTTTTT	CASSLRQGAATGELFF
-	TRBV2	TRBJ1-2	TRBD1	TGTGCCAGCAGTTCACTGACAGGGGTAGGCGGCTACACCTTC	CASSSLTGVGGYTF
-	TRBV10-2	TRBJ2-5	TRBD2	TGCGCCAGCAGGGTGACTAGCGGAGGCATGGAGACCCAGTACTTC	CASRVTSGGMETQYF
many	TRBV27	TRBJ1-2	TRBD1	TGTGCCAGCAGTCCAGGACAGGGGAGGGTCTATGGCTACACCTTC	CASSPGQGRVYGYTF
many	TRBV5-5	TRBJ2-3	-	TGTGCCAGCAGCTTGATTCCCCAAGATACGCAGTATTTT	CASSLIPQDTQYF
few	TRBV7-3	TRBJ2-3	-	TGTGCCAGCAGCTTTGGCGCCCGAGATACGCAGTATTTT	CASSFGARDTQYF
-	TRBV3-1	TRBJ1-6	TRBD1	TGTGCCAGCAGCCAATCTCTGACAGGGGATTCACCCCTCCACTTT	CASSQSLTGDSPLHF
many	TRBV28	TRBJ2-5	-	TGTGCCAGCAGTTTACGGGAGTCAGAGACCCAGTACTTC	CASSLRESETQYF
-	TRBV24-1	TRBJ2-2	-	TGTGCCACCAGTGAGAACACCGGGGAGCTGTTTTTT	CATSENTGELFF
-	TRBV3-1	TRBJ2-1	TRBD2	TGTGCCAGCAGCCAATTTGGTAGCGGGACCGGTGAGCAGTTCTTC	CASSQFGSGTGEQFF
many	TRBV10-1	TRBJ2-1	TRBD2	TGCGCCAGCAGTGAAGGCGGGAGGCGCTACAATGAGCAGTTCTTC	CASSEGGRRYNEQFF